This entry concerns a single T cell receptor beta chain. Per the authors' pipeline: By means of reference gene primer amplification, nucleated cell counts were estimated. Produced via immunoSEQ multiplex PCR; TCRdb's table is partial and in-frame only. The DNA was the basis for D and trimming; V, J and clone size are from that table. The table records about 94,000 clones, approximately 84% of them present only once. These data originate in a study of blood T cell repertoires in COVID-19. Study-wide context: COVID-19 samples from acute and convalescent phases originated in the United States, Italy and Spain. From T cells, B-cell-depleted T cells, or PBMCs came the material, which was cDNA or gDNA.

CDR3 length equals 15 residues. Trimming stripped 1 base from V and 0 bases from J, with 10 bases between. From germline, CDR1 is SGHKS and CDR2 YYEKEE (reference sequence). During active infection, Seattle patients enrolled and were then monitored through disease. The chain recombines TRBV5-5 with TRBJ1-1; D is perhaps TRBD1 (5 bases). The TCR comes from a man between 65 and 79 years old with COVID-19, enrolled during active disease. What was sequenced was peripheral blood. Here the CDR3 reads CASSLYGGMNTEAFF. CDR3 in DNA: TGTGCCAGCAGCTTGTACGGGGGGATGAACACTGAAGCTTTCTTT.